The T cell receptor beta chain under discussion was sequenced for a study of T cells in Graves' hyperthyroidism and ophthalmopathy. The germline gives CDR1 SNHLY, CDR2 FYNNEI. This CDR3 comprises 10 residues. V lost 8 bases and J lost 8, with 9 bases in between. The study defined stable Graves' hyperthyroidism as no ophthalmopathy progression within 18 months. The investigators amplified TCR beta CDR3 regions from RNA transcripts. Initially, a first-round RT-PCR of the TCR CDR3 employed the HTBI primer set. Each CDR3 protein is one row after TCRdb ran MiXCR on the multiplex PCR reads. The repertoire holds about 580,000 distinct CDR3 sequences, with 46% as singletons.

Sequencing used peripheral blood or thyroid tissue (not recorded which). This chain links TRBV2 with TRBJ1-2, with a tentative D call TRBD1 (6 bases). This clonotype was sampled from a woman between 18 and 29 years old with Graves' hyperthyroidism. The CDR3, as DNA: TGTGCCAGCGAGGGGGAGGGCTACACCTTC. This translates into CASEGEGYTF. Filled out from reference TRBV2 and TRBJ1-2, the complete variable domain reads EPEVTQTPSHQVTQMGQEVILRCVPISNHLYFYWYRQILGQKVEFLVSFYNNEISEKSEIFDDQFSVERPDGSNFTLKIRSTKLEDSAMYFCASEGEGYTFGSGTRLTVV.